These T cell receptor beta chains were read from a single sample in a study of Graves' ophthalmopathy and Graves' hyperthyroidism. TCRdb recomputed calls from the multiplex PCR reads with MiXCR, one row per CDR3 protein. The repertoire consists of about 1.2 million distinct CDR3 sequences, with less than 45% occurring once and the leading ten covering around 10%. The specimen sequenced was peripheral blood or thyroid tissue (not recorded which). These receptors came from an adult man with Graves' hyperthyroidism. The CDR3 runs from the conserved cysteine through the conserved F or W. Each record gives: D gene, J gene, clone size, V gene, CDR3 protein, CDR3 DNA. D genes are given only for firm matches. The size entry is marked missing in some rows and otherwise reads once, few, many or a size class.

TRBD2 TRBJ2-7 . TRBV15 CATSSYRGGDRSEQYF TGTGCCACCAGCAGTTACCGTGGGGGGGATCGTTCCGAGCAGTACTTC
. TRBJ1-2 many TRBV5-1 CASSFDSLNYGYTF TGCGCCAGCAGCTTCGACAGCCTTAACTATGGCTACACCTTC
TRBD2 TRBJ2-5 . TRBV12-3/TRBV12-4 CASNRTGTTKRETQYF TGTGCCAGCAATCGCACCGGGACTACTAAAAGAGAGACCCAGTACTTC
. TRBJ2-5 . TRBV7-3 CASSPAGVGETQYF TGTGCCAGCAGCCCGGCAGGGGTCGGAGAGACCCAGTACTTC
. TRBJ1-5 many TRBV19 CASSIKRTASSNQPQHF TGTGCCAGTAGCATAAAACGGACAGCTAGTAGCAATCAGCCCCAGCATTTT
. TRBJ1-4 . TRBV7-4 CASSFRDLSLFF TGTGCCAGCAGCTTCCGGGACTTATCACTGTTTTTT
. TRBJ2-6 many TRBV12-3/TRBV12-4 CASSFGRSGANVLTF TGTGCCAGCAGTTTCGGCAGGTCTGGGGCCAACGTCCTGACTTTC
TRBD1 TRBJ1-5 many TRBV12-3/TRBV12-4 CASRPSGGDQPQHF TGTGCCAGCAGGCCATCAGGGGGTGATCAGCCCCAGCATTTT
TRBD1 TRBJ1-2 . TRBV7-2 CASSMGQGSGYGYTF TGTGCCAGCAGCATGGGACAGGGCTCCGGCTATGGCTACACCTTC
. TRBJ2-7 few TRBV14 CASSQAFPAYSYEQYF TGTGCCAGCAGCCAAGCTTTTCCGGCCTACTCCTACGAGCAGTACTTC
. TRBJ1-4 many TRBV12-3/TRBV12-4 CASSFGTYNEKLFF TGTGCCAGCAGTTTCGGGACTTACAATGAAAAACTGTTTTTT
TRBD2 TRBJ2-1 . TRBV19 CASSIPRSSGRGEQFF TGTGCCAGTAGTATCCCCCGGAGTAGCGGGAGAGGTGAGCAGTTCTTC
TRBD1 TRBJ2-5 . TRBV29-1 CSQETGRETQYF TGCAGTCAAGAGACAGGGAGAGAGACCCAGTACTTC
. TRBJ1-1 many TRBV12-3/TRBV12-4 CASTPDRKEAFF TGTGCCAGCACTCCGGACAGAAAAGAAGCTTTCTTT
. TRBJ2-6 . TRBV5-1 CASSLALGGTGANVLTF TGCGCCAGCAGCTTGGCTTTAGGAGGCACCGGGGCCAACGTCCTGACTTTC
. TRBJ1-4 many TRBV29-1 CSASGTAGEKLFF TGCAGCGCCTCCGGGACGGCGGGTGAAAAACTGTTTTTT
TRBD1 TRBJ1-1 . TRBV29-1 CSVPTGTNTEAFF TGCAGCGTCCCGACAGGGACGAACACTGAAGCTTTCTTT
TRBD1 TRBJ1-5 . TRBV19 CASSIRAKTGSDQPQHF TGTGCCAGTAGTATCCGGGCCAAGACAGGGTCGGATCAGCCCCAGCATTTT
. TRBJ1-3 many TRBV20-1 CSARNRPNSGNTIYF TGCAGTGCTAGAAACAGGCCCAACTCTGGAAACACCATATATTTT
TRBD1 TRBJ2-7 . TRBV4-1 CASSQKTGGPYEQYF TGCGCCAGCAGCCAGAAGACAGGGGGACCCTACGAGCAGTACTTC
. TRBJ2-7 . TRBV7-9 CASSQGEGFEQYF TGTGCCAGCAGCCAAGGTGAGGGTTTCGAGCAGTACTTC
. TRBJ2-7 once TRBV7-9 CASSSSQGRTYEQYF TGTGCCAGCAGCTCCTCGCAGGGACGTACCTACGAGCAGTACTTC
TRBD2 TRBJ2-3 . TRBV7-9 CASSPRGTSGSADTQYF TGTGCCAGCAGCCCCCGAGGGACTAGCGGGAGTGCAGATACGCAGTATTTT
. TRBJ1-1 . TRBV6-5 CASSYNPTEAFF TGTGCCAGCAGTTACAACCCCACTGAAGCTTTCTTT
. TRBJ2-1 few TRBV7-6 CASSLGDNEQFF TGTGCCAGCAGCTTAGGTGATAATGAGCAGTTCTTC
. TRBJ1-4 many TRBV15 CATSRSTGLREKLFF TGTGCCACCAGCAGATCCACAGGGTTACGGGAAAAACTGTTTTTT
TRBD2 TRBJ2-2 . TRBV11-2 CASSRSSGELLF TGTGCCAGCAGCCGATCTAGCGGGGAGCTGCTTTTT
. TRBJ2-7 many TRBV12-3/TRBV12-4 CASSLSLYEQYF TGTGCCAGCAGCTTAAGTCTCTACGAGCAGTACTTC
. TRBJ2-7 many TRBV2 CASSDVAVAYEQYF TGTGCCAGCAGTGATGTCGCGGTGGCCTACGAGCAGTACTTC
. TRBJ2-5 many TRBV25-1 CASSGTLQGQESQYF TGTGCCAGCAGTGGGACCCTGCAGGGACAAGAGAGCCAGTACTTC
. TRBJ2-2 . TRBV20-1 CSAREQANTGELFF TGCAGTGCTAGAGAACAGGCGAACACTGGGGAGCTGTTTTTT
. TRBJ2-2 . TRBV10-3 CAAALFGGLNTGELFF TGTGCCGCCGCCCTATTTGGGGGATTGAACACCGGGGAGCTGTTTTTT